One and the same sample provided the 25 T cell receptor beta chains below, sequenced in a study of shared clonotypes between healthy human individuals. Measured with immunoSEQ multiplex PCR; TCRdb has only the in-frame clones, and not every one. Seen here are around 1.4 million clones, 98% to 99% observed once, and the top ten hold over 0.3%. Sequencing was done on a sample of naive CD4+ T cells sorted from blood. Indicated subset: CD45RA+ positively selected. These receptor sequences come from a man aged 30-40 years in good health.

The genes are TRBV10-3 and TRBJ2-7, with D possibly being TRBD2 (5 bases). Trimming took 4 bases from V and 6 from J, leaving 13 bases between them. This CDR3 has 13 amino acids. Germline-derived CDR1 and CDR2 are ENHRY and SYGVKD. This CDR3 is CAISAGVITEQYF. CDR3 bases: TGTGCCATCAGTGCCGGGGTTATCACCGAGCAGTACTTC.

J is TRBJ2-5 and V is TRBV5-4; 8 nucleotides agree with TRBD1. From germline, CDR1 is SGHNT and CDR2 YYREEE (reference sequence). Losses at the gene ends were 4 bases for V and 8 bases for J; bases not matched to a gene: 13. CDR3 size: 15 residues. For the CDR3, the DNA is TGTGCCAGCAGCAAGGGACAGGCGGCTATGGAAACCCAGTACTTC. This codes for CASSKGQAAMETQYF.

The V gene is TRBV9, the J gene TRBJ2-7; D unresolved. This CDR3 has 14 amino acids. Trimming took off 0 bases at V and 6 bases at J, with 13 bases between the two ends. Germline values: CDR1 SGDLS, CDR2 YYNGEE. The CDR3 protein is CASSVGIKASEQYF. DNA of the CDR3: TGTGCCAGCAGCGTAGGGATTAAAGCCTCCGAGCAGTACTTC.

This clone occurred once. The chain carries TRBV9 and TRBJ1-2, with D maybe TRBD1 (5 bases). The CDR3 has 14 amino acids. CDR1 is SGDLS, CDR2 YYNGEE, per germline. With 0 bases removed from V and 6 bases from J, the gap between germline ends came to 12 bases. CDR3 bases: TGTGCCAGCAGCGTAGACCAGGGTTTACATGGCTACACCTTC. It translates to CASSVDQGLHGYTF.

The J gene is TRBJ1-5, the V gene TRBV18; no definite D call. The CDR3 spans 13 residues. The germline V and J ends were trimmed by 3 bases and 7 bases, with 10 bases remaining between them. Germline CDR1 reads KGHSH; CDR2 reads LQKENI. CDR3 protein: CASSPDPKQPQHF. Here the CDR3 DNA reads TGTGCCAGCTCACCGGACCCCAAACAGCCCCAGCATTTT.

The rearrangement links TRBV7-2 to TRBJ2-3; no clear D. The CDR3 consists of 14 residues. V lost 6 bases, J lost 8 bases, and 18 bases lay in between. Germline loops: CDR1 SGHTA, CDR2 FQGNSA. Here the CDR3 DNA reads TGTGCCAGCAGTCCAATTCGACTCGTCGGTACGCAGTATTTT. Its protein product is CASSPIRLVGTQYF.

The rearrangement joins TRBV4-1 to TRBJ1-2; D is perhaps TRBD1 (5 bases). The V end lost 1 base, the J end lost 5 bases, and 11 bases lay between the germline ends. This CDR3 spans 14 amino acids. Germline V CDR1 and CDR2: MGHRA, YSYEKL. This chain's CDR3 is CASSQGGTHYGYTF. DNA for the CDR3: TGCGCCAGCAGCCAAGGTGGGACCCATTATGGCTACACCTTC.

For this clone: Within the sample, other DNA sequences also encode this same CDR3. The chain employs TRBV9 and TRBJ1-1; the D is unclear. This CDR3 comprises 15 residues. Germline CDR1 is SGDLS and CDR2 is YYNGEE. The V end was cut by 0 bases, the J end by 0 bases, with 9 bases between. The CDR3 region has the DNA TGTGCCAGCAGCGTAGTAGGAGGGTTGAACACTGAAGCTTTCTTT. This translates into CASSVVGGLNTEAFF.

The CDR3 region is CSVETGGVAKNIQYF. The CDR3 region has the DNA TGCAGCGTTGAAACGGGAGGGGTGGCCAAAAACATTCAGTACTTC. The V and J genes are TRBV29-1 and TRBJ2-4, with TRBD2 matching over 8 bases. Looked up from germline, CDR1 is SQVTM and CDR2 is ANQGSEA. The length of the CDR3 is 15 residues. V shed 2 bases and J 1 base; nucleotides not matched to a gene: 4.

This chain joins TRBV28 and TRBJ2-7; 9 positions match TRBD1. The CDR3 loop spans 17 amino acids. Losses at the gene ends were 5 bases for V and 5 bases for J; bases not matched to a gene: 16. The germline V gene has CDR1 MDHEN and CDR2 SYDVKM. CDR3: CASSEYGPGQGTHEQYF. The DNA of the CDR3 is TGTGCCAGCAGTGAATACGGACCGGGACAGGGCACCCACGAGCAGTACTTC.

CDR3 residues: CASSQPRPPSSETQYF. CDR3 in DNA: TGTGCCAGCAGCCAACCTCGTCCGCCCTCCTCGGAGACCCAGTACTTC. V gene TRBV14 combines with J gene TRBJ2-5, with D unclear. Germline V lookup: CDR1 SGHDN, CDR2 FVKESK. V lost 2 bases and J 5 bases, leaving 18 bases between the germline ends. The CDR3 is 16 residues long.

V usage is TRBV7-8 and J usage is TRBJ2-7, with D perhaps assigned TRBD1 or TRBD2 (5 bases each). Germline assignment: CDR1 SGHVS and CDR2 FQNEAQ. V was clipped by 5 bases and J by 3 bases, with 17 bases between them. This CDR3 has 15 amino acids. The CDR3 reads CASSQGSGVDYEQYF. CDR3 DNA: TGTGCCAGCAGCCAGGGCAGCGGCGTAGACTACGAGCAGTACTTC.

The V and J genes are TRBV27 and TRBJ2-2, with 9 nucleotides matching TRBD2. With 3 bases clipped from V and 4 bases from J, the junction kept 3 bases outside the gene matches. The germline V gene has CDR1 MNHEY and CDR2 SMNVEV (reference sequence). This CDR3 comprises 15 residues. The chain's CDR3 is CASSFLAGITGELFF. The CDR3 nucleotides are TGTGCCAGCAGTTTTCTAGCGGGGATCACCGGGGAGCTGTTTTTT.

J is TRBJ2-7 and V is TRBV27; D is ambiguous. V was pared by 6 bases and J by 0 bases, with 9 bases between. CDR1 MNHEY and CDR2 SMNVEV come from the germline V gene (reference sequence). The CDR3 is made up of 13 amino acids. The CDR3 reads CASRYSVSYEQYF. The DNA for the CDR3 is TGTGCCAGCAGGTACAGCGTCTCCTACGAGCAGTACTTC.

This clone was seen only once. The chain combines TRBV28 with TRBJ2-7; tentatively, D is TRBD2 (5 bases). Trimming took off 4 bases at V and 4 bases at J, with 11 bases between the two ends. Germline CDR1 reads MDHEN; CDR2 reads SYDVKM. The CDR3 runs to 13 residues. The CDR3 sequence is CASSSALAYEQYF. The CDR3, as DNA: TGTGCCAGCAGTTCGGCGTTAGCGTACGAGCAGTACTTC.

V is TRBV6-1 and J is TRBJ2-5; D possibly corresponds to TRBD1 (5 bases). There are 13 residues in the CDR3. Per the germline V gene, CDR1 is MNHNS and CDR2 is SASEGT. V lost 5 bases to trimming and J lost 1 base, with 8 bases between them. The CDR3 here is CASSPTAQETQYF. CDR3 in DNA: TGTGCCAGCAGTCCGACAGCCCAAGAGACCCAGTACTTC.

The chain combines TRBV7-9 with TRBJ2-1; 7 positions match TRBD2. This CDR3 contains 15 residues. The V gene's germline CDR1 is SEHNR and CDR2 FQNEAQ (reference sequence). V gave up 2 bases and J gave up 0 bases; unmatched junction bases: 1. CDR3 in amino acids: CASSLWGGSYNEQFF. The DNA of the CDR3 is TGTGCCAGCAGCTTATGGGGGGGCTCCTACAATGAGCAGTTCTTC.

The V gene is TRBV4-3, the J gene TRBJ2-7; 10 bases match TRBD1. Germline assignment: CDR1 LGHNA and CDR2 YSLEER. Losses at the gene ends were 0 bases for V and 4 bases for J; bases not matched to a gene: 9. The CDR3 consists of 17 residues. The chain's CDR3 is CASSQDDFRDRGYEQYF. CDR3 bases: TGCGCCAGCAGCCAAGATGATTTCAGGGACAGGGGTTACGAGCAGTACTTC.

The CDR3 DNA sequence: TGCGCCAGCAGTGAGAGAGTGTTTGCGCCCCAGCATTTT. Its protein product is CASSERVFAPQHF. The gene calls are TRBV10-2 and TRBJ1-5; D is unresolved. The CDR3 runs to 13 residues. CDR1 is WSHSY and CDR2 is SAAADI in the germline V gene. Trimming cost V 2 bases and J 9 bases, with 11 bases left between them.

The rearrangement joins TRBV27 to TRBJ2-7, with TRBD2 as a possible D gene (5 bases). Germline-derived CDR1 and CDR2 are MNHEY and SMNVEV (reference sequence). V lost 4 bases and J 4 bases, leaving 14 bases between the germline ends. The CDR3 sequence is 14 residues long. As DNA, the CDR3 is TGTGCCAGCAGTTACTGGGAGCCCCCATACGAGCAGTACTTC. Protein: CASSYWEPPYEQYF.

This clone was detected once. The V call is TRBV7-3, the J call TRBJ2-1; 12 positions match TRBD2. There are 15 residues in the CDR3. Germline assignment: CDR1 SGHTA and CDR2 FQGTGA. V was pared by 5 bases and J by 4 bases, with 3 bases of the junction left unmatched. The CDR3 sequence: CASSQTSGSYNEQFF. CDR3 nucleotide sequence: TGTGCCAGCAGCCAGACTAGCGGGAGTTACAATGAGCAGTTCTTC.

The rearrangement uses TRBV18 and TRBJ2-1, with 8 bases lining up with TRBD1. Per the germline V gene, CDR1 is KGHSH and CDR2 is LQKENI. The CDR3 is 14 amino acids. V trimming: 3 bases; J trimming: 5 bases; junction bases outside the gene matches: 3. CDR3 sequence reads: CASSPMGQDNEQFF. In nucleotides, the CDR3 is TGTGCCAGCTCACCTATGGGACAGGACAATGAGCAGTTCTTC.

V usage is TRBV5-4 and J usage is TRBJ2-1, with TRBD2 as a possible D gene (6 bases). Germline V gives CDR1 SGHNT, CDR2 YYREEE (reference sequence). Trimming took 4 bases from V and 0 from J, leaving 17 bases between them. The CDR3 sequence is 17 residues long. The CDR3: CASSQGGGGSSYNEQFF. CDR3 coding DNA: TGTGCCAGCAGCCAGGGAGGCGGAGGGAGCTCCTACAATGAGCAGTTCTTC.

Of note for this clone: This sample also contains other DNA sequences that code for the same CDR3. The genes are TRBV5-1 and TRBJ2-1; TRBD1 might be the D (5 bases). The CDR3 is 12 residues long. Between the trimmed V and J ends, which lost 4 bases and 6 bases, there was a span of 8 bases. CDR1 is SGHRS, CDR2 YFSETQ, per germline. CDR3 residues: CASSLQGNEQFF. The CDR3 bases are TGCGCCAGCAGCCTCCAGGGCAATGAGCAGTTCTTC.

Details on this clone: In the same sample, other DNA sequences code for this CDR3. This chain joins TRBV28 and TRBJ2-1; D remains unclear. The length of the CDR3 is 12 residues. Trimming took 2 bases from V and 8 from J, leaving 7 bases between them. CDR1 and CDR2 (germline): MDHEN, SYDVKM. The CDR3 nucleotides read TGTGCCAGCAGTTTAAGGTTCGATGAGCAGTTCTTC. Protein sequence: CASSLRFDEQFF.